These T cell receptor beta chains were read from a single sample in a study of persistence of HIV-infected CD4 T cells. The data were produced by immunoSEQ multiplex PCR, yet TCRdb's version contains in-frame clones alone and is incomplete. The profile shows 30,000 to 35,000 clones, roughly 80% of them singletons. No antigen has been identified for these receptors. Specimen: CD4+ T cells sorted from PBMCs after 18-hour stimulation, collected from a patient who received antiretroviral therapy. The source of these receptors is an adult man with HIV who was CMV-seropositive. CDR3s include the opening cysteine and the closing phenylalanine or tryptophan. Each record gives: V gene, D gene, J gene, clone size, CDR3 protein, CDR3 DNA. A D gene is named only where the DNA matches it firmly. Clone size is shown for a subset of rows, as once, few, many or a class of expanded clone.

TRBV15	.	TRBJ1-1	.	CATSRDRMNTEAFF	TGTGCCACCAGCAGAGATCGGATGAACACTGAAGCTTTCTTT
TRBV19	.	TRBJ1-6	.	CASSHTGTYNSPLHF	TGTGCCAGTAGCCATACAGGGACCTATAATTCACCCCTCCACTTT
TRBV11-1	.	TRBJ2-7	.	CASSLELEYEQYF	TGTGCCAGCAGCTTAGAACTTGAGTACGAGCAGTACTTC
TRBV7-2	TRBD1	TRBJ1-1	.	CASSFTRDRGRGTEAFF	TGTGCCAGCAGCTTTACCCGGGACAGGGGGCGCGGGACTGAAGCTTTCTTT
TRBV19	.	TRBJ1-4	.	CASSIGDTGEKLFF	TGTGCCAGTAGTATTGGGGACACTGGGGAAAAACTGTTTTTT
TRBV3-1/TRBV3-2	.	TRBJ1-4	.	CASSQPQGIATNEKLFF	TGTGCCAGCAGCCAACCTCAGGGGATTGCAACTAATGAAAAACTGTTTTTT
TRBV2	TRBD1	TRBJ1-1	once	CASRGTGGLYTEAFF	TGTGCCAGCAGGGGGACAGGGGGCTTATACACTGAAGCTTTCTTT
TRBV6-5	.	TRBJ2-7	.	CASRPVAVSYEQYF	TGTGCCAGCAGACCGGTCGCGGTCTCCTACGAGCAGTACTTC
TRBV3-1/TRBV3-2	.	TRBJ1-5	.	CASSPRHGNQPQHF	TGTGCCAGCAGCCCTCGACATGGTAATCAGCCCCAGCATTTT
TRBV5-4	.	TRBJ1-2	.	CASSLGGSYGYTF	TGTGCCAGCAGCTTGGGGGGCTCCTATGGCTACACCTTC
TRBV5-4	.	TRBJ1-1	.	CASNVRATRGDTEAFF	TGTGCCAGCAACGTAAGGGCAACCCGGGGGGACACTGAAGCTTTCTTT
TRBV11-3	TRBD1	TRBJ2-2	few	CASSARDRGTGELFF	TGTGCCAGCAGTGCCCGAGACAGGGGAACCGGGGAGCTGTTTTTT
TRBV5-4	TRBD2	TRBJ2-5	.	CASSSGLAGGQSQETQYF	TGTGCCAGCAGCTCGGGACTAGCGGGGGGGCAGTCCCAAGAGACCCAGTACTTC
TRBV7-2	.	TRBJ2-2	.	CASSLGGGAFANTGELFF	TGTGCCAGCAGCTTAGGTGGCGGGGCTTTCGCGAACACCGGGGAGCTGTTTTTT
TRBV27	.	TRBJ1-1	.	CASRRGRMNTEAFF	TGTGCCAGCAGGCGGGGACGGATGAACACTGAAGCTTTCTTT
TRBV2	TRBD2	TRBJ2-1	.	CASSNQGLAGGSEQFF	TGTGCCAGCAGTAATCAGGGACTAGCGGGGGGGAGTGAGCAGTTCTTC
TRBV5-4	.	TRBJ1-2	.	CASSLKTANYGYTF	TGTGCCAGCAGCTTGAAAACAGCTAACTATGGCTACACCTTC
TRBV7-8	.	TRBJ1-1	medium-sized	CASSSMGRNTEAFF	TGTGCCAGCAGCTCGATGGGGCGGAACACTGAAGCTTTCTTT
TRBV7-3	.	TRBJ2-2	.	CASRDRNTGELFF	TGTGCCAGCAGGGACAGGAACACCGGGGAGCTGTTTTTT
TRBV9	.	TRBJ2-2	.	CASSVTPTPGRTGELFF	TGTGCCAGCAGCGTAACTCCTACCCCTGGGCGCACCGGGGAGCTGTTTTTT
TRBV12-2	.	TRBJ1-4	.	CASRFLGLGEKLFF	TGTGCAAGTCGCTTTCTGGGGTTGGGAGAAAAACTGTTTTTT
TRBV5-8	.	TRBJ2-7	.	CASSFGSVPIYEQYF	TGTGCCAGCAGCTTCGGCTCGGTCCCAATCTACGAGCAGTACTTC
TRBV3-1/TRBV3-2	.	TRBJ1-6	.	CATSGRVNAYNSPLHF	TGTGCCACCTCCGGCAGGGTTAATGCCTATAATTCACCCCTCCACTTT
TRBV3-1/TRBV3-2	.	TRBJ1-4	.	CASSQLGPAEKLFF	TGTGCCAGCAGCCAACTTGGGCCAGCTGAAAAACTGTTTTTT
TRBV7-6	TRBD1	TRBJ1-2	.	CASSSWTGGTLSAGYTF	TGTGCCAGCAGCTCGTGGACAGGGGGCACACTCTCGGCGGGCTACACCTTC
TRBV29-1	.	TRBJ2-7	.	CSVEQGFEQYF	TGCAGCGTTGAGCAGGGGTTCGAGCAGTACTTC
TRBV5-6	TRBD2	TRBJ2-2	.	CASRDYNTGELFF	TGTGCCAGCCGGGACTACAACACCGGGGAGCTGTTTTTT
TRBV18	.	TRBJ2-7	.	CASSSEGFFYEQYF	TGTGCCAGCTCGTCGGAGGGCTTTTTCTACGAGCAGTACTTC
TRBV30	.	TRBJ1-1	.	CAWSQSGNTEAFF	TGTGCCTGGAGCCAGTCTGGTAACACTGAAGCTTTCTTT